What follows is one T cell receptor beta chain and its context. The antigen remains undetermined. The assay was immunoSEQ multiplex PCR, and TCRdb's table has in-frame clones only and misses some. The table shows roughly 65,000 clones, with about 91% occurring only once. The germline gives CDR1 MDHEN, CDR2 SYDVKM. V gave up 2 bases and J gave up 4 bases, with 15 bases separating them. This CDR3 region has 16 residues. These data originate in a study of cytomegalovirus exposure and HLA in healthy donors. Regarding the study as a whole: As was reported, the classifier diagnosed cytomegalovirus status with high specificity and sensitivity.

The clonotype originates from a man between 18 and 35 years old in good health and CMV-seronegative. The rearrangement links TRBV28 to TRBJ1-3, with D unclear. The sequencing sample was made of PBMCs. The CDR3 DNA reads as TGTGCCAGCAGTTTACTCTGGGGTACGGGGGGAAACACCATATATTTT. Amino acids: CASSLLWGTGGNTIYF.